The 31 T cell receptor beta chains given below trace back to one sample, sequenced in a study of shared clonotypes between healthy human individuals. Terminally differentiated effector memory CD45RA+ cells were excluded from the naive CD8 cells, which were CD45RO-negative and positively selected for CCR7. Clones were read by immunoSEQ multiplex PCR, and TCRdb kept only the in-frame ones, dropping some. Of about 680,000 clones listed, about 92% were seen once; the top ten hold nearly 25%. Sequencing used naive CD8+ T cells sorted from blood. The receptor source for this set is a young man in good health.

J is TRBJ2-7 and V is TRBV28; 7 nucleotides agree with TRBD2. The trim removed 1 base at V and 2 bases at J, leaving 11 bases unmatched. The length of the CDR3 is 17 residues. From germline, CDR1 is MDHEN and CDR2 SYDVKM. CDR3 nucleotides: TGTGCCAGCAGTTTATTCATCGGGGAGGGCCGAGCCTACGAGCAGTACTTC. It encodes CASSLFIGEGRAYEQYF.

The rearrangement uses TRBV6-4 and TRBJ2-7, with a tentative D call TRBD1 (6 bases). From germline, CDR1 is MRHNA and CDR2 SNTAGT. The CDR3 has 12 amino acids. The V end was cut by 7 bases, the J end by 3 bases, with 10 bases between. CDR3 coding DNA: TGTGCCAGCACACAGGGCCTCTACGAGCAGTACTTC. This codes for CASTQGLYEQYF.

Here the CDR3 reads CASRPPALAAYEQYF. The CDR3 region has the DNA TGTGCCAGCAGACCTCCTGCACTAGCGGCCTACGAGCAGTACTTC. The J gene is TRBJ2-7, the V gene TRBV7-9; 8 positions match TRBD2. Germline CDR1 is SEHNR and CDR2 is FQNEAQ (reference sequence). The CDR3 is 15 residues long. The J segment lost 2 bases and the V segment lost 6 bases, leaving 9 bases of the junction unmatched.

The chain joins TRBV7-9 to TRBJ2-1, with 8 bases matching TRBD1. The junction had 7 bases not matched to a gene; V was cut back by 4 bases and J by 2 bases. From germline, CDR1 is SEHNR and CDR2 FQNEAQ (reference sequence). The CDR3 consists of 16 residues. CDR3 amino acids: CASSSRTGTPYNEQFF. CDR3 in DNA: TGTGCCAGCAGCTCTCGGACAGGGACGCCCTACAATGAGCAGTTCTTC.

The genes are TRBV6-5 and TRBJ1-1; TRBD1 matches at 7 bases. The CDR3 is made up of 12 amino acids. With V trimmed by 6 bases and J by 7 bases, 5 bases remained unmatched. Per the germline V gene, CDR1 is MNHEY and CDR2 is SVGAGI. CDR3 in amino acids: CASSGQADEAFF. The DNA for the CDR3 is TGTGCCAGCAGCGGACAGGCCGATGAAGCTTTCTTT.

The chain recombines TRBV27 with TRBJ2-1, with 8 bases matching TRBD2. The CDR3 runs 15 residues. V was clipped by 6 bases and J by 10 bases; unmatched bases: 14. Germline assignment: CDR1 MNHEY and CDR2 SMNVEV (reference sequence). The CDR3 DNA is TGTGCCAGCAGCTCCGGGACTAGGGGACTCAAGGAGCAGTTCTTC. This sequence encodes CASSSGTRGLKEQFF.

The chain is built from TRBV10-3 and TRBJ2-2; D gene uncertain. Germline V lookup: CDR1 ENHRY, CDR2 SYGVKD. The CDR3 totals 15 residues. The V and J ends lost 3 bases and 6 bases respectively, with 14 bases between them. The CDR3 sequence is CAISDMSPEPGELFF. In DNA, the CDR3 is TGTGCCATCAGTGATATGAGCCCGGAGCCCGGGGAGCTGTTTTTT.

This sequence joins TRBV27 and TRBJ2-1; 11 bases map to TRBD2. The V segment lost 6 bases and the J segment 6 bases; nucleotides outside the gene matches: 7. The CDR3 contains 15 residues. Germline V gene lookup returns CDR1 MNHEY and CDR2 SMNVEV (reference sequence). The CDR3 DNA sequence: TGTGCCAGCAGGCTCGGGACTAGCGGAGGCAATGAGCAGTTCTTC. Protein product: CASRLGTSGGNEQFF.

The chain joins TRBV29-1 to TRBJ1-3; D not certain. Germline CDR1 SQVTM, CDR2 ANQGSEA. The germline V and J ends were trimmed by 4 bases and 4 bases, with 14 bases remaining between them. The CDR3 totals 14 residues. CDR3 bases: TGCAGCGTTGTAGGTACCGAGGGAGGAAACACCATATATTTT. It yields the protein CSVVGTEGGNTIYF.

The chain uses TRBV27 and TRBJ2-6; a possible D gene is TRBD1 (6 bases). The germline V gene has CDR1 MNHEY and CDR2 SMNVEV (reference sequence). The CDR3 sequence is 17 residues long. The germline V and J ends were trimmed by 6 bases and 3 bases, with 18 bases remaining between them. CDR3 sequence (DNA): TGTGCCAGCAGGCAAGAACAGGGCTCGTATGGGGCCAACGTCCTGACTTTC. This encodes CASRQEQGSYGANVLTF.

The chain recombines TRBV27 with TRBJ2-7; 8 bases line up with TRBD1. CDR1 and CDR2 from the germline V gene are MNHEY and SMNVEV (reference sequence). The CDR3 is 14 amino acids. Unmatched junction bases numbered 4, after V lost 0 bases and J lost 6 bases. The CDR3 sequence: CASSLSRTGTEQYF. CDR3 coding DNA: TGTGCCAGCAGTTTATCCCGGACAGGGACCGAGCAGTACTTC.

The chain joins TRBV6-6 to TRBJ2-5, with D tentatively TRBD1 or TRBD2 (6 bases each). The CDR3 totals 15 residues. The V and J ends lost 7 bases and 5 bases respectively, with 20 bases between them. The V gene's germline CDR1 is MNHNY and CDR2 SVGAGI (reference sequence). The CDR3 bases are TGTGCCAGCACTCCCACAAATGGGGGGCTGGAGACCCAGTACTTC. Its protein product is CASTPTNGGLETQYF.

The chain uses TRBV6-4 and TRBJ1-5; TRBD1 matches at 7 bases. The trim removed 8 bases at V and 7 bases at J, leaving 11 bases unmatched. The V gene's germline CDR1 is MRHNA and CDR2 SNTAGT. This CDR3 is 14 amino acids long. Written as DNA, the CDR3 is TGTGCCAGCTCCTCCAGCGCAGGGGGGCAGCCCCAGCATTTT. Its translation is CASSSSAGGQPQHF.

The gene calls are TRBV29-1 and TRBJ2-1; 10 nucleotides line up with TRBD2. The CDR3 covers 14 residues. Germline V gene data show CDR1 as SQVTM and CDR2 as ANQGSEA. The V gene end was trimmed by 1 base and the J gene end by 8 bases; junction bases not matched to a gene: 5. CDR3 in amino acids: CSVEGSSGSYEQFF. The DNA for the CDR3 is TGCAGCGTTGAAGGATCTAGCGGGAGCTATGAGCAGTTCTTC.

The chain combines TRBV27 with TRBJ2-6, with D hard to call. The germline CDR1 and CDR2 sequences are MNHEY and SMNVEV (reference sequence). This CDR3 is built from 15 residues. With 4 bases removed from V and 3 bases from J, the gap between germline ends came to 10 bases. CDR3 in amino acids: CASSSAPGGANVLTF. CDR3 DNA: TGTGCCAGCAGTTCCGCCCCAGGTGGGGCCAACGTCCTGACTTTC.

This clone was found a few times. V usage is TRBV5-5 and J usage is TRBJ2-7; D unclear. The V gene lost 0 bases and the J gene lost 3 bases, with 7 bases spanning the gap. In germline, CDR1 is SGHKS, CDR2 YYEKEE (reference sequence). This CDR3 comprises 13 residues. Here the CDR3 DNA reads TGTGCCAGCAGCTTGGGTCCAGACTACGAGCAGTACTTC. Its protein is CASSLGPDYEQYF.

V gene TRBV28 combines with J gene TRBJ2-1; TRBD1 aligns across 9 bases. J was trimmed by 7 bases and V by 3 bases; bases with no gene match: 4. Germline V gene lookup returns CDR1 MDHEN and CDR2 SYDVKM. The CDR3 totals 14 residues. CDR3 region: CASSFTGGGNEQFF. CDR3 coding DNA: TGTGCCAGCAGTTTCACAGGGGGCGGGAATGAGCAGTTCTTC.

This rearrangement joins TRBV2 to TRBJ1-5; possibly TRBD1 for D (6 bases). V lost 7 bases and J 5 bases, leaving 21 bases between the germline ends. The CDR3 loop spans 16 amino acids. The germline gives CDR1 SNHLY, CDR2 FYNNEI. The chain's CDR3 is CASKAGEASGHQPQHF. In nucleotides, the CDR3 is TGTGCCAGCAAGGCAGGGGAGGCAAGCGGACATCAGCCCCAGCATTTT.

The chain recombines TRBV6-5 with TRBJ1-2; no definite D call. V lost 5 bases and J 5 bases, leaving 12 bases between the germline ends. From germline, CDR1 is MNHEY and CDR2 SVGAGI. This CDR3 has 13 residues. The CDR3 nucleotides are TGTGCCAGCAGTCCTACGGTCGCATATGGCTACACCTTC. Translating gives CASSPTVAYGYTF.

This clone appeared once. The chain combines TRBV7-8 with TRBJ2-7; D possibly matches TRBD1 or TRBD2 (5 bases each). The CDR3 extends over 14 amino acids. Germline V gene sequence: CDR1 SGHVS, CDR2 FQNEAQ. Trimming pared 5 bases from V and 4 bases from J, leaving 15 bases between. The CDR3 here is CASSAPGRIYEQYF. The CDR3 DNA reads TGTGCCAGCAGCGCTCCGGGACGGATATACGAGCAGTACTTC.

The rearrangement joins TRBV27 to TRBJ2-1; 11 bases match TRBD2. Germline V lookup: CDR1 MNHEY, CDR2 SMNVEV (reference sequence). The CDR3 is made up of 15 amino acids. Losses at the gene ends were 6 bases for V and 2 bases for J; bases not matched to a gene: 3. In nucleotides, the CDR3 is TGTGCCAGCAGACTACTAGCGGGAGCCTACAATGAGCAGTTCTTC. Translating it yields CASRLLAGAYNEQFF.

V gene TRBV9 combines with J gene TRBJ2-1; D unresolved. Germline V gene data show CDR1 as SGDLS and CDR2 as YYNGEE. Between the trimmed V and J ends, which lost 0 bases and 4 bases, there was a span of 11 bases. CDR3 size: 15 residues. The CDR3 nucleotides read TGTGCCAGCAGCGTAGTTGGGGTAGGTTACAATGAGCAGTTCTTC. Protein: CASSVVGVGYNEQFF.

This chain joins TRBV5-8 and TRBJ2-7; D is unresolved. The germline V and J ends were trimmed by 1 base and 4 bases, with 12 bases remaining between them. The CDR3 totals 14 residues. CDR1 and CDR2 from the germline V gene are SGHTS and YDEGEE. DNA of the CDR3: TGTGCCAGCAGCTTGTTTGTTGGCAGATACGAGCAGTACTTC. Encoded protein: CASSLFVGRYEQYF. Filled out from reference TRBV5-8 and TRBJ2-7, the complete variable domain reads EAGVTQSPTHLIKTRGQQATLRCSPISGHTSVYWYQQALGLGLQFLLWYDEGEERNRGNFPPRFSGRQFPNYSSELNVNALELEDSALYLCASSLFVGRYEQYFGPGTRLTVT.

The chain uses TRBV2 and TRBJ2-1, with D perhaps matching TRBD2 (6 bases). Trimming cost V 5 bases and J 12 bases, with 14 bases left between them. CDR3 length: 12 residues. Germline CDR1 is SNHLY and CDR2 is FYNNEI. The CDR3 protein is CASSYERGGQFF. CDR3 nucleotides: TGTGCCAGCAGTTATGAAAGGGGAGGGCAGTTCTTC.

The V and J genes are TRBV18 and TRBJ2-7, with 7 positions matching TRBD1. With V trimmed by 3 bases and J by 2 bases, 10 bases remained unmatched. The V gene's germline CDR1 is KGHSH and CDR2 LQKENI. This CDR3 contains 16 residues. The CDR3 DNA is TGTGCCAGCTCACCCATAGACAGGGTAGCCACCTACGAGCAGTACTTC. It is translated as CASSPIDRVATYEQYF.

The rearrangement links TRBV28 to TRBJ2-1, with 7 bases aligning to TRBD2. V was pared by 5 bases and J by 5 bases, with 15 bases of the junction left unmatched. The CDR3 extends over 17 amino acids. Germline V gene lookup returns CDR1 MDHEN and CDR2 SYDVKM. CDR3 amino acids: CASSPPPWREGHNEQFF. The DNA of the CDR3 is TGTGCCAGCAGTCCCCCTCCGTGGAGGGAGGGCCACAATGAGCAGTTCTTC.

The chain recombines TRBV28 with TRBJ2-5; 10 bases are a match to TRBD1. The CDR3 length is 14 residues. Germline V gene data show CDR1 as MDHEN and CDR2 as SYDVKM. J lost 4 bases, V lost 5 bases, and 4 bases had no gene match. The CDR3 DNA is TGTGCCAGCAGTCTCCGGGACAGGGGAGAGACCCAGTACTTC. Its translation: CASSLRDRGETQYF.

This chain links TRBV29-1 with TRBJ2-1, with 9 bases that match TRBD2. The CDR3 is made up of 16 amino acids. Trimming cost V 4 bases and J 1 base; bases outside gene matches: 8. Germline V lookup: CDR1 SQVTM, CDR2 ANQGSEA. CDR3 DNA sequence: TGCAGCGTTGTGGTCGCGGGAGGGCCTTCCTACAATGAGCAGTTCTTC. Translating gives CSVVVAGGPSYNEQFF.

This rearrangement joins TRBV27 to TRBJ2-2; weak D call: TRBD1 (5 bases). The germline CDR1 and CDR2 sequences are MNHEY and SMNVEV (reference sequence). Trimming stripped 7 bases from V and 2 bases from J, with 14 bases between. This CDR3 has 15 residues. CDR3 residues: CASNALDRNTGELFF. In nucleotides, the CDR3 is TGTGCCAGCAACGCTTTAGACAGAAACACCGGGGAGCTGTTTTTT.

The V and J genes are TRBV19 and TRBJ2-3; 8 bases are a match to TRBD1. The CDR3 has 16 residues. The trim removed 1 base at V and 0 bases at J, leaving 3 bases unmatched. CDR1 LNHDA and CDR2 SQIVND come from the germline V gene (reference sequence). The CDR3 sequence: CASSIVGTGSTDTQYF. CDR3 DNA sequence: TGTGCCAGTAGTATAGTGGGGACAGGAAGCACAGATACGCAGTATTTT.

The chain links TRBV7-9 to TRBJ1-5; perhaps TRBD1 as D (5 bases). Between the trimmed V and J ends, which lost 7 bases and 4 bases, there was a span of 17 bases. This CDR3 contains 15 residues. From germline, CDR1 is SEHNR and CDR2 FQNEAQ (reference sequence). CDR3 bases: TGTGCCAGCACCCATTCAGGGAGGGCGAATCAGCCCCAGCATTTT. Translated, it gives CASTHSGRANQPQHF.